The 10 T cell receptor beta chains below come from one sample, sequenced in a study of regulatory T cells in long-lasting Graves disease. This sample's time point: persistent/refractory GD, antithyroid drugs over 5 years with positive TRAb. RNA extracted from PBMCs served as the sequencing template. In building TCR beta libraries, iRepertoire HTBI primers were used together with Arm-PCR of CDR3 regions. TCRdb re-called the multiplex PCR reads through MiXCR, storing one row per CDR3 protein. The table lists roughly 400,000 distinct CDR3 sequences, around 20% of them singletons. The sequences come from peripheral blood mononuclear cells (PBMCs), collected when the disease was refractory, from a patient treated with antithyroid drugs. Receptors were obtained from a female donor with Graves disease.

The V and J genes are TRBV19 and TRBJ2-3, with D possibly being TRBD2 (6 bases). The CDR3 sequence is 14 residues long. V was shortened by 5 bases and J by 0 bases, with 9 bases between the two germline ends. Germline-derived CDR1 and CDR2 are LNHDA and SQIVND (reference sequence). CDR3 nucleotides: TGTGCCAGTAGTCTAGCGATTAGCACAGATACGCAGTATTTT. Its protein product is CASSLAISTDTQYF.

This clonotype was seen ten or more times. The CDR3 DNA is TGTGCCAGCAGACTACAGGGGGCGGGCTACACCTTC. Residues: CASRLQGAGYTF. The chain is built from TRBV28 and TRBJ1-2; 9 nucleotides match TRBD1. V lost 6 bases and J lost 8; bases outside the gene matches: 4. This CDR3 is 12 amino acids long. Looked up from germline, CDR1 is MDHEN and CDR2 is SYDVKM.

As DNA, the CDR3 is TGCAGCGATGGGACAGGGTTCGGCTACACCTTC. Residues: CSDGTGFGYTF. This chain links TRBV29-1 with TRBJ1-2, with 9 positions matching TRBD1. Germline lookup yields CDR1 SQVTM and CDR2 ANQGSEA. V shed 7 bases, J shed 8 bases, and the junction held 5 bases outside the gene matches. The CDR3 length is 11 residues.

In its sample, this clonotype was seen many times. V and J are TRBV12-3 or TRBV12-4 and TRBJ1-1; 7 bases are a match to TRBD1. Germline trimming cut 2 bases from V and 11 bases from J; bases unmatched to any gene: 8. This CDR3 comprises 13 residues. The CDR3 protein is CASSLRRQGGAFF. As DNA, the CDR3 is TGTGCCAGCAGTTTACGGCGACAGGGTGGGGCTTTCTTT.

The DNA of the CDR3 is TGTGCCACCTCAACCTTACAGGGAAGCTCTGGAAACACCATATATTTT. It is translated as CATSTLQGSSGNTIYF. This chain uses TRBV19 with TRBJ1-3, with D perhaps matching TRBD1 (6 bases). The germline CDR1 and CDR2 sequences are LNHDA and SQIVND (reference sequence). The CDR3 has 16 residues. Deletions cut 10 bases from V and 0 bases from J, with 19 bases between.

J is TRBJ1-5 and V is TRBV7-2; D might be TRBD1 (6 bases). The CDR3 has 14 residues. V dropped 6 bases and J dropped 1 base, with 10 bases sitting between them. Germline V gives CDR1 SGHTA, CDR2 FQGNSA. The CDR3 loop is CASRIQGSNQPQHF. As DNA, the CDR3 is TGTGCCAGCAGAATCCAGGGGAGCAATCAGCCCCAGCATTTT.

Ten or more counts support this clonotype. J is TRBJ2-5 and V is TRBV27; D not resolved. In germline, CDR1 is MNHEY, CDR2 SMNVEV (reference sequence). V dropped 5 bases and J dropped 5 bases, with 18 bases sitting between them. The CDR3 sequence is 15 residues long. In DNA form, the CDR3 reads TGTGCCAGCAGTACACTCCCACCCGTGGGGGAGACCCAGTACTTC. Translation: CASSTLPPVGETQYF.

The V gene is TRBV7-2, the J gene TRBJ2-2; D gene ambiguous. Germline V gene lookup returns CDR1 SGHTA and CDR2 FQGNSA. The CDR3 extends over 14 amino acids. Trimming removed 5 bases at V and 2 bases at J, with 9 bases between. CDR3 amino acids: CASSATRNTGELFF. Written as DNA, the CDR3 is TGTGCCAGCAGCGCCACACGAAACACCGGGGAGCTGTTTTTT.

This clonotype was observed a handful of times. The chain uses TRBV7-2 and TRBJ1-2, with D possibly being TRBD1 (5 bases). Trimming removed 3 bases at V and 4 bases at J, with 9 bases between. The CDR3 loop spans 13 amino acids. Germline values: CDR1 SGHTA, CDR2 FQGNSA. The CDR3 reads CASSFTDSYGYTF. CDR3 DNA sequence: TGTGCCAGCAGCTTCACAGACAGCTATGGCTACACCTTC.

This clonotype came up many times. The V call is TRBV27, the J call TRBJ2-5; perhaps TRBD2 as D (5 bases). The CDR3 runs 14 residues. Germline V gives CDR1 MNHEY, CDR2 SMNVEV (reference sequence). Trimming cost V 0 bases and J 10 bases, with 15 bases left between them. CDR3: CASSLSTGSRDQYF. CDR3 DNA: TGTGCCAGCAGTTTATCGACGGGGAGCCGGGACCAGTACTTC.